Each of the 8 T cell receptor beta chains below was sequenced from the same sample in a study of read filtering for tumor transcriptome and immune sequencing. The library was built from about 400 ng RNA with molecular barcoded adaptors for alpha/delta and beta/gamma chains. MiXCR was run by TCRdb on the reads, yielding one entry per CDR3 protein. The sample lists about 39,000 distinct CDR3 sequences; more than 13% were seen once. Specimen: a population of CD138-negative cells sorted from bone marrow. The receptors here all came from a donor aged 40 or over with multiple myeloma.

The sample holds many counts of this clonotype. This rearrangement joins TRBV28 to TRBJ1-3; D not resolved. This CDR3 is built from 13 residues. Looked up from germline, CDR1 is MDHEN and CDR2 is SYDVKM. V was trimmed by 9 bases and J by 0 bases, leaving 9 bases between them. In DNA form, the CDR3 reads TGTGCCAGTAGCGAGACCTCTGGAAACACCATATATTTT. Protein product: CASSETSGNTIYF.

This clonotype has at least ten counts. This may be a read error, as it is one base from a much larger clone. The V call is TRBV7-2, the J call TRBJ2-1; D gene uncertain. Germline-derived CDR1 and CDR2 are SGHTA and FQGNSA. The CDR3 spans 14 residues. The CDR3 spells CASSLERKNNELFF. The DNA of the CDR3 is TGTGCCAGCAGCTTGGAACGGAAGAACAATGAGCTGTTCTTC.

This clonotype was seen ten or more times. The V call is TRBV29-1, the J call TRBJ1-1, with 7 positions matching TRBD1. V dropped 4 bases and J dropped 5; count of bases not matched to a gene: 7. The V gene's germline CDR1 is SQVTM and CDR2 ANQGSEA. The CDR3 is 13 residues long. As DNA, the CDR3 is TGCAGCGTTGCAGCAGGGGGAGATACTGAAGCTTTCTTT. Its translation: CSVAAGGDTEAFF.

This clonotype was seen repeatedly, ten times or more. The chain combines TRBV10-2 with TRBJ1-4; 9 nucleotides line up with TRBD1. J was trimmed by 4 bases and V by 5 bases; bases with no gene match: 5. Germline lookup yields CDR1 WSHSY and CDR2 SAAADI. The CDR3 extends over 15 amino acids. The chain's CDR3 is CASSWTGASNEKLFF. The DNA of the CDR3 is TGCGCCAGCAGTTGGACAGGGGCGAGTAATGAAAAACTGTTTTTT.

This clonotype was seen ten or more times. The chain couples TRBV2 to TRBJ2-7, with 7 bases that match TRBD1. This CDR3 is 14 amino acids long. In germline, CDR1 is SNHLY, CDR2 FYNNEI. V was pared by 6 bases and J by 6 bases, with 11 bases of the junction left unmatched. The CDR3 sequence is CASRFGTASGEQYF. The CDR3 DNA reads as TGTGCCAGCAGATTTGGGACAGCCTCCGGCGAGCAGTACTTC.

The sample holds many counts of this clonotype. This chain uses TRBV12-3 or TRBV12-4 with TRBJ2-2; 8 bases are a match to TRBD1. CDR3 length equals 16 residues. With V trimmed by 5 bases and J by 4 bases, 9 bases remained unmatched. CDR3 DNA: TGTGCCAGCAGTCTTCGGACAGGGTGGGGCACCGGGGAGCTGTTTTTT. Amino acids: CASSLRTGWGTGELFF.

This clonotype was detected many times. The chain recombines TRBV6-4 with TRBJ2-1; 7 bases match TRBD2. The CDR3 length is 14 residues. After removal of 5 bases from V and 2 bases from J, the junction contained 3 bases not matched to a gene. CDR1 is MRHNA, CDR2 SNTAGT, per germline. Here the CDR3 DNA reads TGTGCCAGCAGTCGGGAGGAAGCCTACAATGAGCAGTTCTTC. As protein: CASSREEAYNEQFF.

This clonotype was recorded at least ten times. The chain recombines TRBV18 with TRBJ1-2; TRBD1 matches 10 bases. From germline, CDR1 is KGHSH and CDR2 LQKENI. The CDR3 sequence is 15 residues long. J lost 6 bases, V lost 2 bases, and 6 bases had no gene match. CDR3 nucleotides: TGTGCCAGCTCACCATCGGGACAGGGGTTAGATGGCTACACCTTC. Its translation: CASSPSGQGLDGYTF.